This T cell receptor (beta chain) was obtained from a study of T-cell reconstitution after alpha-beta-depleted transplantation in children. With 8 bases removed from V and 2 bases from J, the gap between germline ends came to 15 bases. The CDR3 runs to 14 residues. Construction of the TCRbeta library involved unique molecular identifiers. TCRdb recomputed calls from the PCR reads with MiXCR, one row per CDR3 protein. Of 490,000 or so distinct CDR3 sequences detected, around 12% appear once; the ten largest clones hold over 5.5%. The chain couples TRBV12-3 or TRBV12-4 to TRBJ1-2, with D possibly TRBD1 on 6 matching bases. The sequences come from PBMCs from the stem cell graft donor, collected from the stem cell graft. The sequence was collected from a human donor who donated a stem cell graft to a child with combined immunodeficiency. CDR3 in amino acids: CASVPDRHNYGYTF. The CDR3 coding sequence is TGTGCCAGCGTCCCAGACAGGCACAACTATGGCTACACCTTC.